The next 21 T cell receptor beta chains were all read from a single sample in a study of shared clonotypes between healthy human individuals. Only in-frame clones appear in the TCRdb table, and some are missing; sequencing was by immunoSEQ multiplex PCR. The sample has hundreds of thousands of clones; approximately 73% are singletons. Sequenced sample: memory CD4+ T cells sorted from blood. Subset given: CD45RA-negative fraction. The receptors derive from a woman aged 25 to 39 in good health.

The V call is TRBV7-2, the J call TRBJ2-3, with 11 bases identical to TRBD2. Trimming cost V 5 bases and J 2 bases; bases outside gene matches: 6. This CDR3 is 16 amino acids long. In germline, CDR1 is SGHTA, CDR2 FQGNSA. CDR3 nucleotide sequence: TGTGCCAGCAGCCCCCGACTAGCGGGACCCACAGATACGCAGTATTTT. This translates into CASSPRLAGPTDTQYF.

This chain links TRBV28 with TRBJ1-1; 7 bases map to TRBD1. V dropped 10 bases and J dropped 1; count of bases not matched to a gene: 21. Germline assignment: CDR1 MDHEN and CDR2 SYDVKM. This CDR3 spans 18 amino acids. The CDR3 region is CATFGWSGQRTTNTEAFF. DNA of the CDR3: TGTGCCACCTTCGGATGGTCGGGACAGCGGACAACGAACACTGAAGCTTTCTTT.

This clone was observed a single time. V is TRBV7-2 and J is TRBJ2-1, with TRBD2 identical over 7 bases. Germline V gene sequence: CDR1 SGHTA, CDR2 FQGNSA. The ends lost 2 bases at V and 1 base at J; junction bases unmatched: 2. This CDR3 region has 15 residues. The CDR3 region has the DNA TGTGCCAGCAGCTTACGGCGGGGGTCCTACAATGAGCAGTTCTTC. Translated, it gives CASSLRRGSYNEQFF.

The rearrangement joins TRBV7-8 to TRBJ2-7; D may be TRBD1 (6 bases). The germline gives CDR1 SGHVS, CDR2 FQNEAQ. V shed 5 bases and J shed 6 bases, with 11 bases lying between them. This CDR3 has 12 amino acids. In DNA form, the CDR3 reads TGTGCCAGCAGCAAACAGGGATTCGAGCAGTACTTC. Encoded protein: CASSKQGFEQYF. The full variable domain, rest sourced from reference TRBV7-8 and TRBJ2-7, is GAGVSQSPRYKVAKRGQDVALRCDPISGHVSLFWYQQALGQGPEFLTYFQNEAQLDKSGLPSDRFFAERPEGSVSTLKIQRTQQEDSAVYLCASSKQGFEQYFGPGTRLTVT.

This clone has a single count. The genes are TRBV4-1 and TRBJ2-7, with D possibly TRBD1 on 6 matching bases. Germline CDR1 is MGHRA and CDR2 is YSYEKL. V shed 4 bases and J shed 5 bases, with 21 bases lying between them. The CDR3 sequence is 16 residues long. CDR3 sequence: CASSLNPHQGSNEQYF. The CDR3 DNA is TGCGCCAGCAGCCTGAACCCACACCAGGGGAGTAACGAGCAGTACTTC.

The rearrangement joins TRBV27 to TRBJ2-2; 14 nucleotides agree with TRBD2. Per the germline V gene, CDR1 is MNHEY and CDR2 is SMNVEV (reference sequence). With V trimmed by 6 bases and J by 5 bases, 11 bases remained unmatched. The CDR3 sequence is 18 residues long. CDR3 protein: CASSRPTSGRAATGELFF. The DNA of the CDR3 is TGTGCCAGCAGCAGACCGACTAGCGGGAGGGCTGCGACCGGGGAGCTGTTTTTT.

V usage is TRBV10-3 and J usage is TRBJ2-7, with D possibly TRBD2 on 5 matching bases. The CDR3 covers 14 residues. Germline-derived CDR1 and CDR2 are ENHRY and SYGVKD. V lost 3 bases and J 2 bases, leaving 11 bases between the germline ends. The CDR3 nucleotides read TGTGCCATCAGTGAAGAGAAGGGAGCCTACGAGCAGTACTTC. Protein: CAISEEKGAYEQYF.

The chain uses TRBV5-4 and TRBJ1-1; 7 nucleotides match TRBD1. The junction had 10 bases not matched to a gene; V was cut back by 3 bases and J by 8 bases. This CDR3 comprises 14 residues. Germline CDR1 and CDR2: SGHNT and YYREEE (reference sequence). CDR3 in amino acids: CASSYNREGAEAFF. CDR3 DNA sequence: TGTGCCAGCAGCTATAACCGAGAGGGGGCAGAAGCTTTCTTT.

V gene TRBV5-1 combines with J gene TRBJ2-7; D is perhaps TRBD2 (5 bases). V lost 5 bases, J lost 0 bases, and 15 bases lay in between. The CDR3 runs 15 residues. The V gene's germline CDR1 is SGHRS and CDR2 YFSETQ. The CDR3 loop is CASSSGWFPSYEQYF. CDR3 bases: TGCGCCAGCAGTTCGGGGTGGTTCCCCTCCTACGAGCAGTACTTC.

The chain is built from TRBV28 and TRBJ2-5; tentatively, D is TRBD1 or TRBD2 (5 bases each). The CDR3 has 15 residues. V lost 4 bases and J lost 4, with 16 bases in between. Per the germline V gene, CDR1 is MDHEN and CDR2 is SYDVKM. CDR3 region: CASSSGDPVGETQYF. CDR3 nucleotide sequence: TGTGCCAGCAGTTCCGGGGACCCCGTCGGAGAGACCCAGTACTTC.

This chain links TRBV28 with TRBJ2-3; 7 positions match TRBD2. CDR1 and CDR2 from the germline V gene are MDHEN and SYDVKM. V dropped 8 bases and J dropped 3; count of bases not matched to a gene: 8. The CDR3 covers 14 residues. CDR3 bases: TGTGCCAGCCGAGTTCTAGCGGAAACAGATACGCAGTATTTT. It encodes CASRVLAETDTQYF. The full variable domain, rest sourced from reference TRBV28 and TRBJ2-3, is DVKVTQSSRYLVKRTGEKVFLECVQDMDHENMFWYRQDPGLGLRLIYFSYDVKMKEKGDIPEGYSVSREKKERFSLILESASTNQTSMYLCASRVLAETDTQYFGPGTRLTVL.

Comments on this clone: Other DNA variants within this sample encode the same CDR3. The chain couples TRBV10-1 to TRBJ2-3; D is undetermined. Looked up from germline, CDR1 is WNHNN and CDR2 is SYGVQD (reference sequence). The V and J ends lost 6 bases and 4 bases respectively, with 5 bases between them. The CDR3 is 11 amino acids. The CDR3: CASSSADTQYF. In nucleotides, the CDR3 is TGCGCCAGCAGCAGTGCAGATACGCAGTATTTT.

The rearrangement links TRBV5-1 to TRBJ2-6; 8 nucleotides line up with TRBD1. This CDR3 spans 14 amino acids. Trimming at V came to 0 bases and at J to 8 bases, leaving 1 base not matched to a gene. Germline-derived CDR1 and CDR2 are SGHRS and YFSETQ. The DNA of the CDR3 is TGCGCCAGCAGCTTGGGGACAGGGCCCAACGTCCTGACTTTC. Translation gives CASSLGTGPNVLTF.

The chain has TRBV19 and TRBJ2-2, with TRBD2 identical over 10 bases. CDR3 length: 18 amino acids. CDR1 is LNHDA, CDR2 SQIVND, per germline (reference sequence). Trimming took 1 base from V and 6 from J; bases not matched to a gene: 11. The CDR3 bases are TGTGCCAGTAGTATAGGTGTTAGCGGGAGGTTGTTTGCCGGGGAGCTGTTTTTT. Protein: CASSIGVSGRLFAGELFF. The full variable domain, with the rest looked up from reference TRBV19 and TRBJ2-2, is DGGITQSPKYLFRKEGQNVTLSCEQNLNHDAMYWYRQDPGQGLRLIYYSQIVNDFQKGDIAEGYSVSREKKESFPLTVTSAQKNPTAFYLCASSIGVSGRLFAGELFFGEGSRLTVL.

The rearrangement links TRBV4-1 to TRBJ1-1, with D perhaps TRBD1 (6 bases). V dropped 4 bases and J dropped 5 bases, with 17 bases sitting between them. Germline V gene sequence: CDR1 MGHRA, CDR2 YSYEKL. The CDR3 sequence is 15 residues long. This chain's CDR3 is CASSPGWGAETEAFF. The CDR3 DNA reads TGCGCCAGCAGCCCAGGGTGGGGGGCGGAAACTGAAGCTTTCTTT.

This clone was counted ten times or more. The chain recombines TRBV25-1 with TRBJ2-2, with 8 positions matching TRBD1. CDR1 is MGHDK and CDR2 is SYGVNS in the germline V gene. The CDR3 extends over 14 amino acids. V lost 7 bases, J lost 6 bases, and 7 bases stayed unmatched. This chain's CDR3 is CASTNRGSPGELFF. The CDR3 nucleotides are TGTGCCAGCACAAACAGGGGGTCACCCGGGGAGCTGTTTTTT.

V gene TRBV5-6 combines with J gene TRBJ1-3; possibly TRBD1 for D (6 bases). The CDR3 is 14 residues long. V was cut by 4 bases and J by 4 bases, with 12 bases left in between. Germline V gene sequence: CDR1 SGHDT, CDR2 YYEEEE. The CDR3 protein is CASSRPGVGNTIYF. The CDR3 region has the DNA TGTGCCAGCAGCCGGCCAGGGGTAGGAAACACCATATATTTT.

V and J are TRBV19 and TRBJ2-7; D is perhaps TRBD1 (5 bases). The CDR3 totals 13 residues. Deletions cut 3 bases from V and 6 bases from J, with 12 bases between. Germline V gives CDR1 LNHDA, CDR2 SQIVND (reference sequence). In DNA, the CDR3 is TGTGCCAGTAGTATCCCCGACAGCCTCGAGCAGTACTTC. Translating gives CASSIPDSLEQYF.

The chain combines TRBV5-1 with TRBJ2-3; possibly TRBD1 for D (6 bases). Germline assignment: CDR1 SGHRS and CDR2 YFSETQ. This CDR3 has 15 residues. Between the trimmed V and J ends, which lost 1 base and 0 bases, there was a span of 9 bases. CDR3 sequence: CASSLRGQSTDTQYF. The CDR3 nucleotides read TGCGCCAGCAGCTTGCGAGGACAGAGCACAGATACGCAGTATTTT. Using reference TRBV5-1 and TRBJ2-3 for the parts outside the CDR3, the full variable domain is KAGVTQTPRYLIKTRGQQVTLSCSPISGHRSVSWYQQTPGQGLQFLFEYFSETQRNKGNFPGRFSGRQFSNSRSEMNVSTLELGDSALYLCASSLRGQSTDTQYFGPGTRLTVL.

The chain couples TRBV28 to TRBJ2-2; D might be TRBD1 or TRBD2, each matching 5 bases. There are 17 residues in the CDR3. Germline lookup yields CDR1 MDHEN and CDR2 SYDVKM. Trimming took 4 bases from V and 8 from J, leaving 23 bases between them. This CDR3 is CASSSPPVGGASGELFF. The CDR3 DNA sequence: TGTGCCAGCAGTTCCCCTCCGGTTGGGGGAGCGTCGGGGGAGCTGTTTTTT.

This clone has only a few counts. This chain connects TRBV29-1 to TRBJ2-2; no firm D call. V shed 4 bases and J shed 5 bases, with 17 bases lying between them. The CDR3 spans 15 residues. Germline V gene data show CDR1 as SQVTM and CDR2 as ANQGSEA. The CDR3 region is CSVGDGTLTTGELFF. DNA of the CDR3: TGCAGCGTTGGTGACGGAACTCTCACGACCGGGGAGCTGTTTTTT.